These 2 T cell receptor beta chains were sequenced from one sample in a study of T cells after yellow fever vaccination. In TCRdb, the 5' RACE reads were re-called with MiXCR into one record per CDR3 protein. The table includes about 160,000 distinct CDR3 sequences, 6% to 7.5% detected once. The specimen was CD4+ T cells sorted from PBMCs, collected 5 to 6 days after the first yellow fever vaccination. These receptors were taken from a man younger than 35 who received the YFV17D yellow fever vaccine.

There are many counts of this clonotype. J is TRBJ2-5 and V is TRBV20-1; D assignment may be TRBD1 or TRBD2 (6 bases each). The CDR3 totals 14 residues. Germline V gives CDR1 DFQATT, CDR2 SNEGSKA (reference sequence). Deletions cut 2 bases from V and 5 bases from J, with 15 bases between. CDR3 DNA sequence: TGCAGTGCTAGATCCTCGGGGGCGGGGGAGACCCAGTACTTC. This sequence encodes CSARSSGAGETQYF.

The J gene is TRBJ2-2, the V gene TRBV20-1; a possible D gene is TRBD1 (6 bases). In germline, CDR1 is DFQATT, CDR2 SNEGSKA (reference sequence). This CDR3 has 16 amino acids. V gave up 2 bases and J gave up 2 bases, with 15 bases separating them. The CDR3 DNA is TGCAGTGCTAGACCTGGGACCAGGGGCAACACCGGGGAGCTGTTTTTT. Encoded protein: CSARPGTRGNTGELFF.